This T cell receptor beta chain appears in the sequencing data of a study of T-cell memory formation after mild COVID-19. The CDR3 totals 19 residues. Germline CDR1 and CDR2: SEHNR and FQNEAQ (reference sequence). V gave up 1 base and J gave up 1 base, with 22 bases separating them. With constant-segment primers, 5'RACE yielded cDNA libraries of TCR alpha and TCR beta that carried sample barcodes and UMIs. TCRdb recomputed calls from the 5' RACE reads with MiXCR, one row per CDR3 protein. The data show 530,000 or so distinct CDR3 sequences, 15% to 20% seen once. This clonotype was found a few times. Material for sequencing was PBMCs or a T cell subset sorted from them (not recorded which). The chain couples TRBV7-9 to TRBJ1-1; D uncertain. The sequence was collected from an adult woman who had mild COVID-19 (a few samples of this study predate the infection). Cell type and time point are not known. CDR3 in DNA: TGTGCCAGCAGCTTAGGGGCCGGAGGAGGGCATCCGGCGAACACTGAAGCTTTCTTT. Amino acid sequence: CASSLGAGGGHPANTEAFF.